These 32 T cell receptor beta chains came from one sample sequenced in a study of breast tumors, draining lymph nodes, adjacent tissues. TCRdb passed the multiplex PCR reads through MiXCR, listing each CDR3 protein once. The profile shows tens of thousands of distinct CDR3 sequences, about 38% of them singletons. The sample comprised breast tumor tissue. The receptors were sampled from a female donor with breast cancer. Some clones in this sample may be carry-over from other donors' samples.

The table lists this clonotype with many counts. J is TRBJ2-2 and V is TRBV7-9; D call uncertain. Germline V CDR1 and CDR2: SEHNR, FQNEAQ (reference sequence). V was trimmed by 7 bases and J by 0 bases, leaving 12 bases between them. The CDR3 contains 15 residues. CDR3 bases: TGTGCCAGCACCCCGGTGGGCGCGAACACCGGGGAGCTGTTTTTT. It encodes CASTPVGANTGELFF.

This clonotype rates as medium-sized. The chain links TRBV25-1 to TRBJ1-4; 9 nucleotides align to TRBD1. The CDR3 spans 14 residues. Unmatched junction bases numbered 6, after V lost 3 bases and J lost 10 bases. Germline V gene lookup returns CDR1 MGHDK and CDR2 SYGVNS. CDR3 residues: CASSDGTGSRKLFF. As DNA, the CDR3 is TGTGCCAGCAGTGATGGGACAGGGAGTCGAAAACTGTTTTTT.

As regards this clonotype: The junction departs from germline at one end; a sequencing error may be responsible. The V gene is TRBV7-3, the J gene TRBJ2-4; 7 bases fit TRBD1. Germline CDR1 is SGHTA and CDR2 is FQGTGA. CDR3 size: 18 residues. Here the CDR3 reads CASSFGQEVQMAKHIQYF. Here the CDR3 DNA reads TGTGCCAGCAGCTTCGGACAGGAGGTACAGATGGCCAAACACATTCAGTACTTC.

Regarding this clonotype: A much larger clone differs from this one at a single base, so this may be a read error. The V gene is TRBV5-6, the J gene TRBJ2-3; 7 positions match TRBD2. V lost 1 base and J lost 8; bases outside the gene matches: 13. CDR1 and CDR2 (germline): SGHDT, YYEEEE. The CDR3 consists of 16 residues. Here the CDR3 reads CASSLWDYLLGGTQYF. The CDR3 nucleotides read TGTGCCAGCAGCTTGTGGGACTATCTTTTGGGAGGTACGCAGTATTTT.

V usage is TRBV6-2 or TRBV6-3 and J usage is TRBJ2-3; 8 nucleotides agree with TRBD2. Germline lookup yields CDR1 MNHEY and CDR2 SVGEGT. This CDR3 has 14 residues. Losses at the gene ends were 7 bases for V and 0 bases for J; bases not matched to a gene: 3. The CDR3 DNA sequence: TGTGCCAGCAACACGGGAGGGAGCACAGATACGCAGTATTTT. It is translated as CASNTGGSTDTQYF.

This clonotype was observed at least ten times. This chain joins TRBV5-1 and TRBJ2-1; possible D gene TRBD2, 6 bases. From germline, CDR1 is SGHRS and CDR2 YFSETQ. The germline V and J ends were trimmed by 2 bases and 0 bases, with 6 bases remaining between them. The CDR3 totals 14 residues. The CDR3 nucleotides are TGCGCCAGCAGCTTTAGCGGCTCCTACAATGAGCAGTTCTTC. Amino acids: CASSFSGSYNEQFF.

For the CDR3, the DNA is TGCGCCAGCAGTGCCCCCCGAACAGGGGGTAGGAATCAGCCCCAGCATTTT. Amino acids: CASSAPRTGGRNQPQHF. The gene calls are TRBV10-2 and TRBJ1-5; 8 bases line up with TRBD1. Germline V gives CDR1 WSHSY, CDR2 SAAADI. CDR3 length: 17 residues. V gave up 4 bases and J gave up 4 bases; unmatched junction bases: 12.

Turning to this clonotype: One end of the junction does not line up with germline, which may come from a read error. V is TRBV7-8 and J is TRBJ1-2; D is ambiguous. The CDR3 totals 16 residues. Germline lookup yields CDR1 SGHVS and CDR2 FQNEAQ. CDR3 amino acids: CASSPAVRALVNGHTF. CDR3 nucleotide sequence: TGTGCCAGCAGCCCCGCAGTCAGAGCCTTAGTGAATGGCCACACCTTC.

This clonotype was seen at least ten times. The chain combines TRBV5-1 with TRBJ1-2, with TRBD1 matching 9 bases. The CDR3 runs to 15 residues. Trimming took 0 bases from V and 8 from J; bases not matched to a gene: 8. Germline V gene sequence: CDR1 SGHRS, CDR2 YFSETQ. CDR3 protein: CASSLGGTGKRGYTF. The CDR3 bases are TGCGCCAGCAGCTTGGGAGGGACAGGGAAACGGGGCTACACCTTC.

V is TRBV2 and J is TRBJ2-3; D may be TRBD1 or TRBD2 (6 bases each). The V end lost 7 bases, the J end lost 2 bases, and 19 bases lay between the germline ends. The CDR3 is 16 residues long. Germline CDR1 is SNHLY and CDR2 is FYNNEI. The CDR3 DNA follows: TGTGCCAGCACCTCGGCGGGGACACGCTTCACAGATACGCAGTATTTT. It is translated as CASTSAGTRFTDTQYF. Together with reference TRBV2 and TRBJ2-3, the CDR3 gives the full variable domain: EPEVTQTPSHQVTQMGQEVILRCVPISNHLYFYWYRQILGQKVEFLVSFYNNEISEKSEIFDDQFSVERPDGSNFTLKIRSTKLEDSAMYFCASTSAGTRFTDTQYFGPGTRLTVL.

This clonotype has a count of ten or more. V and J are TRBV19 and TRBJ2-3; D is perhaps TRBD1 (6 bases). The CDR3 is 15 amino acids. The V and J ends lost 5 bases and 3 bases respectively, with 15 bases between them. CDR1 and CDR2 (germline): LNHDA, SQIVND (reference sequence). The CDR3 coding sequence is TGTGCCAGTAGTGGGGCAGGGGCAATAACAGATACGCAGTATTTT. Translation: CASSGAGAITDTQYF. Looking up the rest from reference TRBV19 and TRBJ2-3 gives the full variable domain: DGGITQSPKYLFRKEGQNVTLSCEQNLNHDAMYWYRQDPGQGLRLIYYSQIVNDFQKGDIAEGYSVSREKKESFPLTVTSAQKNPTAFYLCASSGAGAITDTQYFGPGTRLTVL.

This clonotype showed up many times. The V and J genes are TRBV9 and TRBJ2-7; D remains ambiguous. The CDR3 extends over 13 amino acids. The V and J ends lost 3 bases and 5 bases respectively, with 12 bases between them. Germline V CDR1 and CDR2: SGDLS, YYNGEE. CDR3 in amino acids: CASSGWGSHEQYF. The DNA for the CDR3 is TGTGCCAGCAGCGGGTGGGGTTCCCACGAGCAGTACTTC.

This clonotype has just a few counts. The chain employs TRBV3-1 and TRBJ2-5; no firm D call. CDR1 and CDR2 (germline): LGHDT, YNNKEL (reference sequence). V shed 4 bases and J shed 5 bases, with 17 bases lying between them. The CDR3 runs 15 residues. The CDR3 bases are TGTGCCAGCAGCCTAGGCCTCGGGCTTGGGGAGACCCAGTACTTC. Translated, it gives CASSLGLGLGETQYF.

The rearrangement links TRBV7-2 to TRBJ1-2; D perhaps matches TRBD1 (5 bases). The V gene's germline CDR1 is SGHTA and CDR2 FQGNSA. Trimming stripped 5 bases from V and 5 bases from J, with 12 bases between. CDR3 length: 13 residues. The CDR3 spells CASSPTGGYGYTF. The CDR3 bases are TGTGCCAGCAGCCCAACAGGAGGTTATGGCTACACCTTC.

The sample holds many counts of this clonotype. The V and J genes are TRBV25-1 and TRBJ1-5; D perhaps matches TRBD1 (5 bases). V lost 3 bases and J lost 0, with 12 bases in between. This CDR3 has 16 residues. The germline V gene has CDR1 MGHDK and CDR2 SYGVNS. CDR3 DNA sequence: TGTGCCAGCAGTGAGGATGGACATTTTAGCAATCAGCCCCAGCATTTT. Encoded protein: CASSEDGHFSNQPQHF.

The rearrangement joins TRBV7-9 to TRBJ2-3; 16 nucleotides agree with TRBD2. V lost 5 bases and J lost 4; bases outside the gene matches: 9. CDR3 length: 18 amino acids. Per the germline V gene, CDR1 is SEHNR and CDR2 is FQNEAQ (reference sequence). The chain's CDR3 is CASSTGLAGGLAADTQYF. The CDR3 bases are TGTGCCAGCAGCACGGGACTAGCGGGAGGGTTAGCGGCAGATACGCAGTATTTT.

The sample holds a few counts of this clonotype. This chain links TRBV18 with TRBJ1-2; no reliable D call. The germline V gene encodes CDR1 KGHSH and CDR2 LQKENI. The CDR3 loop spans 14 amino acids. The V gene lost 3 bases and the J gene lost 0 bases, with 8 bases spanning the gap. The CDR3 here is CASSPQSPNYGYTF. CDR3 bases: TGTGCCAGCTCACCGCAATCCCCTAACTATGGCTACACCTTC.

This clonotype was seen ten or more times. The V gene is TRBV7-9, the J gene TRBJ2-2; D is ambiguous. Trimming removed 2 bases at V and 2 bases at J, with 6 bases between. CDR1 is SEHNR and CDR2 is FQNEAQ in the germline V gene (reference sequence). The CDR3 covers 14 residues. The CDR3 region is CASSLSGNTGELFF. The CDR3 region has the DNA TGTGCCAGCAGCTTAAGTGGCAACACCGGGGAGCTGTTTTTT.

This clonotype was counted at least ten times. V gene TRBV19 combines with J gene TRBJ1-5; D gene ambiguous. Germline lookup yields CDR1 LNHDA and CDR2 SQIVND (reference sequence). V lost 8 bases to trimming and J lost 7 bases, with 18 bases between them. The CDR3 spans 14 residues. Here the CDR3 reads CASGLSIGRQPQHF. CDR3 DNA: TGTGCCAGTGGGTTAAGCATCGGAAGGCAGCCCCAGCATTTT.

A word on this clonotype: Germline is not matched at one junction end, which may reflect a read error. This chain connects TRBV7-9 to TRBJ2-3; no reliable D call. Germline CDR1 is SEHNR and CDR2 is FQNEAQ (reference sequence). This CDR3 contains 16 residues. Here the CDR3 DNA reads TGTGCCAGCAGCCCCCGCGTGGTTTCCCACACAGATATGCAGTATTTT. Translated: CASSPRVVSHTDMQYF. Filled out from reference TRBV7-9 and TRBJ2-3, the complete variable domain reads DTGVSQNPRHKITKRGQNVTFRCDPISEHNRLYWYRQTLGQGPEFLTYFQNEAQLEKSRLLSDRFSAERPKGSFSTLEIQRTEQGDSAMYLCASSPRVVSHTDMQYFGPGTRLTVL.

Of note for this clonotype: One end of the junction varies from germline; a read error may be responsible. The chain combines TRBV7-8 with TRBJ1-2; 7 bases align to TRBD1. The CDR3 is 14 amino acids. Germline V gives CDR1 SGHVS, CDR2 FQNEAQ. DNA for the CDR3: TGTGCTAGCAGCTCTCGGACAGGCTACTATGGCTACACCTTC. Protein: CASSSRTGYYGYTF.

This clonotype was seen more than once but under ten times. This chain uses TRBV30 with TRBJ2-1; 13 nucleotides line up with TRBD2. The CDR3 is made up of 17 amino acids. Germline loops: CDR1 GTSNPN, CDR2 SVGIG (reference sequence). With V trimmed by 6 bases and J by 2 bases, 10 bases remained unmatched. DNA for the CDR3: TGTGCCTGTACTGTACTAGCGGGGGGGGTCGCCTACAATGAGCAGTTCTTC. It is translated as CACTVLAGGVAYNEQFF.

Only a few counts were recorded for this clonotype. The rearrangement links TRBV6-5 to TRBJ1-4; no definite D call. V was shortened by 8 bases and J by 7 bases, with 20 bases between the two germline ends. CDR1 is MNHEY, CDR2 SVGAGI, per germline. This CDR3 has 15 residues. The CDR3, as DNA: TGTGCCAGCGGCGAGGGCCTCCCCGGTAGTGAAAAACTGTTTTTT. It specifies CASGEGLPGSEKLFF.

The V call is TRBV10-3, the J call TRBJ1-2, with unresolved D. The CDR3 is 14 residues long. Germline V CDR1 and CDR2: ENHRY, SYGVKD. Trimming took 2 bases from V and 2 from J, leaving 9 bases between them. CDR3 sequence: CAISEPILNYGYTF. The CDR3 DNA follows: TGTGCCATCAGTGAGCCCATCCTAAACTATGGCTACACCTTC.

The DNA of the CDR3 is TGTGCCAGTAGTATGGACAGGGATGAAAAACTGTTTTTT. Its translation: CASSMDRDEKLFF. This chain uses TRBV19 with TRBJ1-4; 8 bases are shared with TRBD1. This CDR3 spans 13 amino acids. V lost 3 bases, J lost 6 bases, and 0 bases stayed unmatched. Per the germline V gene, CDR1 is LNHDA and CDR2 is SQIVND (reference sequence).

By share of the sample, this clonotype is medium-sized. The J gene is TRBJ2-5, the V gene TRBV7-8; the D is unclear. Trimming took off 5 bases at V and 5 bases at J, with 3 bases between the two ends. CDR1 SGHVS and CDR2 FQNEAQ come from the germline V gene. The CDR3 consists of 10 residues. This CDR3 is CASSGETQYF. The DNA for the CDR3 is TGTGCCAGCAGCGGGGAGACCCAGTACTTC. Filled out from reference TRBV7-8 and TRBJ2-5, the complete variable domain reads GAGVSQSPRYKVAKRGQDVALRCDPISGHVSLFWYQQALGQGPEFLTYFQNEAQLDKSGLPSDRFFAERPEGSVSTLKIQRTQQEDSAVYLCASSGETQYFGPGTRLLVL.

This clonotype was seen only once. This could be a read error, since a much larger clone is one nucleotide away. The rearrangement links TRBV5-4 to TRBJ1-2; D is possibly TRBD1 (5 bases). Trimming took 6 bases from V and 3 from J, leaving 18 bases between them. The CDR3 totals 15 residues. In germline, CDR1 is SGHNT, CDR2 YYREEE (reference sequence). The CDR3 loop is CASTQGAAGDYGYTF. The CDR3 coding sequence is TGTGCCAGCACCCAAGGGGCCGCGGGGGACTATGGCTACACCTTC.

V and J are TRBV14 and TRBJ2-3, with a tentative D call TRBD2 (6 bases). Germline assignment: CDR1 SGHDN and CDR2 FVKESK. This CDR3 is 17 amino acids long. The V gene lost 0 bases and the J gene lost 2 bases, with 15 bases spanning the gap. CDR3 sequence (DNA): TGTGCCAGCAGCCAAGATGTGGGGGGACCTTCCACAGATACGCAGTATTTT. Protein product: CASSQDVGGPSTDTQYF.

This clonotype was observed many times. V gene TRBV20-1 combines with J gene TRBJ1-2; TRBD1 is a possible D gene (5 bases). The V and J ends lost 7 bases and 1 base respectively, with 22 bases between them. Per germline, CDR1 DFQATT and CDR2 SNEGSKA (reference sequence). CDR3 length: 16 amino acids. The CDR3 DNA is TGCAGTGTCTACGACAGAGCGGTTGGTGTTAACTATGGCTACACCTTC. Residues: CSVYDRAVGVNYGYTF.

V and J are TRBV10-3 and TRBJ2-7; no firm D call. The CDR3 length is 14 residues. In germline, CDR1 is ENHRY, CDR2 SYGVKD. Deletions cut 6 bases from V and 0 bases from J, with 12 bases between. The CDR3 sequence: CAISRKSSSYEQYF. DNA of the CDR3: TGTGCCATCAGCAGAAAGTCGAGCTCCTACGAGCAGTACTTC.

The count of this clonotype is one. This chain links TRBV6-4 with TRBJ2-1; 8 bases map to TRBD2. The J segment lost 1 base and the V segment lost 0 bases, leaving 5 bases of the junction unmatched. From germline, CDR1 is MRHNA and CDR2 SNTAGT. CDR3 length: 17 residues. In DNA, the CDR3 is TGTGCCAGCAGTGACTCGGGTAGCGGGAAATCCTACAATGAGCAGTTCTTC. Translating gives CASSDSGSGKSYNEQFF.

Note on this clonotype: This clone may be a read error of a much larger clone one base away. This chain joins TRBV6-2 or TRBV6-3 and TRBJ2-2; D remains ambiguous. This CDR3 region has 14 residues. The germline gives CDR1 MNHEY, CDR2 SVGEGT. The V end lost 5 bases, the J end lost 3 bases, and 10 bases lay between the germline ends. The chain's CDR3 is CASSHTDDTGELFF. The CDR3, as DNA: TGTGCCAGCAGTCACACGGACGACACCGGGGAGCTGTTTTTT.